This TCR beta chain was identified in a study of regulatory T cells in long-lasting Graves disease (dated by TCRdb to the early 2020s). For the study in its entirety: Antithyroid drugs had been taken for less than 3 months by newly diagnosed Graves' disease patients. This study used TCR sequencing and RNA sequencing of peripheral blood to compare persistent Graves' disease patients against newly diagnosed Graves' disease patients. The study was conducted in China and was registered as a clinical trial. TCR sequencing covered about 13 persistent and around 20 newly diagnosed Graves' disease patients, some 33 samples in total.

This clonotype was recorded at least ten times. Its antigen remains undetermined. Per-base qualities were not stored, and no clone one base away is much larger. The CDR3 contains 18 residues, cysteine and phenylalanine counted. Only the CDR3 portion is preserved as DNA: 54 bases, with reading frame beginning at the first base. Based on the germline V gene, the CDR1 and CDR2 sequences are MDHEN and SYDVKM. V is pared back by 4 bases and J by 0 bases, with 19 bases lying between the germline termini. What the research found in general, with its limitations: The study examined only peripheral blood because the primary lesion, thyroid tissue, could not be accessed. Only the TCR beta chain was sequenced and analyzed. TRBV28, TRBJ1-2 and TRBJ2-5 were preferentially used in persistent disease, while TRBV20-1 and TRBJ2-1 were favored in newly diagnosed disease. The authors acknowledged the small sample size as a limitation that may reduce accuracy. Lower TCR Shannon entropy and fewer highly expanded clones were observed in persistent Graves' disease patients than in newly diagnosed patients, which suggested clonal expansion. A larger number of public clonotypes was shared among persistent patients (approximately 3,000) than among newly diagnosed patients (around 970).

In light of the paper, this sample's time point label describes: newly diagnosed GD, antithyroid drugs for less than 3 months. For both TCR sequencing and RNA sequencing, RNA was extracted from PBMCs using TRIzol. The diagnosis of Graves' disease followed American Thyroid Association guidelines. Patients were recruited from an endocrinology department in Xi'an, China. From each patient, approximately 10 milliliters of peripheral blood was collected into an EDTA anticoagulant tube. PBMCs were isolated by Ficoll Paque Plus density gradient separation without further T cell sorting. RNA quality was checked with an Agilent 2100 Bioanalyzer and agarose gel, and concentration with a NanoDrop 2000. Library generation was performed with multiplex PCR. The listed sequencing device is Illumina HiSeq 4000. To build TCR beta libraries, CDR3 regions were amplified by Arm-PCR using iRepertoire HTBI primers. Before sequencing, the PCR products went through gel purification. Per the source publication's procedure: Across samples, 55 to 80 TRBV and over 11 TRBJ segments were identified and used for gene usage analysis of CDR3 amino acid clonotypes. Filtered high-quality paired reads were merged into contigs using COPE and FqMerger. Contigs were aligned with BLAST to IMGT TRBV, TRBD and TRBJ reference genes, and CDR3 was defined per IMGT. Highly expanded clones were defined as clonotypes with a frequency above 0.1%. Shannon entropy served as the measure of repertoire diversity, while the Gini coefficient captured V-J evenness. A clonotype was considered public if more than one individual shared it. Through fastp at Q25 and MiXCR, TCRdb rebuilt clones from the public reads, retaining in-frame beta chains. For every CDR3 protein sequence, its rows merge into one entry that carries the most common genes and DNA. The authors' filters were not applied to this entry. This sample holds 420,000 or so distinct CDR3 sequences; roughly 15% were observed only once. In total, the top ten clones hold 20% to 25% of the sample.

The same sample was also used in a study of T cells in Graves' hyperthyroidism and ophthalmopathy. The second study's paper adds: Stable Graves' hyperthyroidism was defined as no progression to ophthalmopathy during 18 months of follow-up. Hyperthyroidism patients were aged 18 to 65 years and newly diagnosed, with disease duration of less than 2 months. Exclusion was applied to patients with uncontrolled infections, other autoimmune diseases, pregnancy or lactation. Diagnoses were based on clinical symptoms, serum thyroxine and TRAb, thyroid ultrasound and orbital computed tomography. The TCR CDR3 was subjected to a first round of RT-PCR using the HTBI primer set and the Qiagen OneStep RT-PCR kit. Blood samples also contained most of the expanded thyroid clonotypes (frequency above 0.001), which suggests that blood repertoires may reflect thyroid immune responses. A 13 V-J signature model separated ophthalmopathy from stable hyperthyroidism, with roughly 88% sensitivity and roughly 81% specificity in cross-validation and 80%/75% in testing. During validation, the model predicted progression to ophthalmopathy a median of about 6.5 months ahead of onset, with 60% to 71% sensitivity and roughly 75% specificity. TCR V-J signatures able to tell the groups apart were searched for in a discovery cohort of approximately 95 patients, of whom under 45 had Graves' ophthalmopathy and roughly 59 had stable Graves' hyperthyroidism. Prospective prediction of ophthalmopathy was tested in an independent validation cohort consisting of some 20 hyperthyroidism patients and some 16 patients who later progressed to ophthalmopathy. The 100 or so discovery patients were randomly divided into training and test sets at a 7:3 ratio. In addition, the study compared T-cell repertoires in thyroid tissue and in blood from roughly six Graves' hyperthyroidism patients. After blood sampling, hyperthyroidism patients were treated with methimazole at a starting dose of 30 mg daily, and ophthalmopathy patients were treated with high-dose intravenous methylprednisolone. The libraries were constructed in a second round of multiplex PCR and then size-selected and purified. The libraries were sequenced on an Illumina HiSeq2000 using paired-end 100 bp reads. Raw data were processed with SOAPnuke, discarding reads with adapters, uncalled bases, mean Phred below 15, or no exact constant-primer or identifier match. COPE v1.2.5 was used to merge the high-quality paired reads, and each unique nucleotide sequence was defined as a clonotype. Clonotypes were aligned to IMGT TRBV, TRBD and TRBJ reference segments using MiTCR v1.1. The analysis was restricted to V-J combinations with a frequency above 0.0001, which together covered just over 98% of the repertoires. The TCS score was defined as F50 (clonal expansion) divided by E x V (chaos), with BLOSUM62-based TCRdist calculated between CDR3 peptides within each V-J. Welch's t-statistics and random forest reduced 500 to 650 V-J features to 10 to 15, which were used in a naive Bayes classifier (R e1071). Sample size was not statistically predetermined, and investigators were not blinded to group allocation. The paper reports TCR Vbeta CDR3 sequencing of 130 to 150 peripheral blood samples: under 45 ophthalmopathy, fewer than 80 hyperthyroidism and approximately 17 progressor patients.

The clonotype originates from a young woman with Graves disease. Donor details come from another sample of the same person, matched by shared clones. Recombination connected TRBV28 to TRBJ2-1; confidence is insufficient to name the D gene. This material consisted of peripheral blood mononuclear cells (PBMCs), taken at new diagnosis, from a patient treated with antithyroid drugs. The nucleotides are TGTGCCAGCAGTTATCTAACCAACCAGCTGAGCTCCTACAATGAGCAGTTCTTC. This yields the protein CASSYLTNQLSSYNEQFF.